This is a list of T cell receptor beta chains from one sample in a study of T cell changes during pregnancy in multiple sclerosis. Produced via immunoSEQ multiplex PCR; TCRdb's table is partial and in-frame only. Of approximately 120,000 clones listed, around 95% were seen once; the top ten hold approximately 0.45%. Sequencing used peripheral blood, obtained after pregnancy. The receptors originated from a female donor with multiple sclerosis, enrolled in a pregnancy study. The CDR3 runs from the conserved cysteine through the conserved F or W. The D gene is left open where the match is weak. Size is stated for part of the rows, as once, few or many counts, or as a class when the clone is expanded.

clone size: -
J gene: TRBJ1-1
D gene: -
V gene: TRBV7-8
CDR3 protein: CASSLVEVATEAFF
CDR3 DNA: TGTGCCAGCAGCTTAGTTGAGGTGGCCACTGAAGCTTTCTTT

clone size: -
J gene: TRBJ2-2
D gene: -
V gene: TRBV5-1
CDR3 protein: CASSDRTAGELFF
CDR3 DNA: TGCGCCAGCAGCGATCGGACAGCCGGGGAGCTGTTTTTT

clone size: once
J gene: TRBJ2-2
D gene: TRBD2
V gene: TRBV6-5
CDR3 protein: CASSYAGGGSGELFF
CDR3 DNA: TGTGCCAGCAGTTACGCGGGAGGGGGGTCCGGGGAGCTGTTTTTT

clone size: once
J gene: TRBJ2-3
D gene: TRBD2
V gene: TRBV7-2
CDR3 protein: CASSLVTSGVSTDTQYF
CDR3 DNA: TGTGCCAGCAGCTTAGTTACTAGCGGAGTTAGCACAGATACGCAGTATTTT

clone size: -
J gene: TRBJ2-6
D gene: -
V gene: TRBV19
CDR3 protein: CASSIAGRGTGANVLTF
CDR3 DNA: TGTGCCAGTAGTATAGCGGGAAGGGGGACTGGGGCCAACGTCCTGACTTTC

clone size: -
J gene: TRBJ2-2
D gene: -
V gene: TRBV6-5
CDR3 protein: CASSYLSANTGELFF
CDR3 DNA: TGTGCCAGCAGTTACCTATCCGCGAACACCGGGGAGCTGTTTTTT

clone size: -
J gene: TRBJ2-4
D gene: TRBD2
V gene: TRBV11-2
CDR3 protein: CASSWTRDKNIQYF
CDR3 DNA: TGTGCCAGCAGCTGGACTAGGGACAAAAACATTCAGTACTTC

clone size: -
J gene: TRBJ2-3
D gene: TRBD1
V gene: TRBV28
CDR3 protein: CASSLWDRSDTQYF
CDR3 DNA: TGTGCCAGCAGTTTATGGGACAGGTCGGATACGCAGTATTTT

clone size: once
J gene: TRBJ2-5
D gene: -
V gene: TRBV5-4
CDR3 protein: CASSFEGTGKTQYF
CDR3 DNA: TGTGCCAGCAGCTTTGAGGGTACCGGCAAGACCCAGTACTTC

clone size: -
J gene: TRBJ2-7
D gene: -
V gene: TRBV5-1
CDR3 protein: CASSSDPGVWDEQYF
CDR3 DNA: TGCGCCAGCAGCTCAGACCCAGGGGTTTGGGACGAGCAGTACTTC

clone size: -
J gene: TRBJ2-2
D gene: -
V gene: TRBV28
CDR3 protein: CASSLWGPATGTGELFF
CDR3 DNA: TGTGCCAGCAGTTTGTGGGGGCCCGCCACTGGCACCGGGGAGCTGTTTTTT

clone size: -
J gene: TRBJ2-1
D gene: TRBD2
V gene: TRBV29-1
CDR3 protein: CSVEWPSGSYNEQFF
CDR3 DNA: TGCAGCGTTGAATGGCCTAGCGGGTCCTACAATGAGCAGTTCTTC

clone size: -
J gene: TRBJ1-3
D gene: -
V gene: TRBV5-6
CDR3 protein: CASSLVTGNTIYF
CDR3 DNA: TGTGCCAGCAGCTTGGTCACTGGAAACACCATATATTTT

clone size: -
J gene: TRBJ1-3
D gene: TRBD1
V gene: TRBV7-6
CDR3 protein: CASSLGTGSGNTIYF
CDR3 DNA: TGTGCCAGCAGCTTAGGGACAGGGTCTGGAAACACCATATATTTT